Below, 20 T cell receptor beta chains from the same sample are listed, as sequenced in a study of technical replicates of blood from a few donors. The table came from immunoSEQ multiplex PCR; TCRdb's copy has only in-frame clones and leaves some out. Of about 70,000 clones detected, roughly 86% appear once; the ten largest clones hold about 5%. The sequenced sample was PBMCs. These receptor sequences come from a human donor in good health. Some clones in this sample may be carry-over from other donors' samples.

This chain links TRBV6-5 with TRBJ2-5, with a weak D call TRBD1 (5 bases). Trimming removed 0 bases at V and 4 bases at J, with 9 bases between. Germline V CDR1 and CDR2: MNHEY, SVGAGI. The CDR3 is 14 amino acids. DNA of the CDR3: TGTGCCAGCAGTTACTCAACAGGCCGAGAGACCCAGTACTTC. It translates to CASSYSTGRETQYF.

The chain employs TRBV5-4 and TRBJ1-5; the match to TRBD1 covers 9 bases. The CDR3 extends over 15 amino acids. V was clipped by 3 bases and J by 6 bases; unmatched bases: 7. The V gene's germline CDR1 is SGHNT and CDR2 YYREEE (reference sequence). This CDR3 reads CASSYQGTGPQPQHF. CDR3 coding DNA: TGTGCCAGCAGCTATCAAGGGACAGGGCCTCAGCCCCAGCATTTT. The full variable domain, in which reference TRBV5-4 and TRBJ1-5 provide the parts outside the CDR3, is ETGVTQSPTHLIKTRGQQVTLRCSSQSGHNTVSWYQQALGQGPQFIFQYYREEENGRGNFPPRFSGLQFPNYSSELNVNALELDDSALYLCASSYQGTGPQPQHFGDGTRLSIL.

J is TRBJ1-1 and V is TRBV13; 7 nucleotides agree with TRBD1. V lost 5 bases to trimming and J lost 6 bases; unmatched junction nucleotides: 6. Germline V lookup: CDR1 PRHDT, CDR2 FYEKMQ (reference sequence). The CDR3 totals 13 residues. The chain's CDR3 is CASSPDRVPEAFF. Here the CDR3 DNA reads TGTGCCAGCAGCCCTGACAGGGTCCCTGAAGCTTTCTTT. Looking up the rest from reference TRBV13 and TRBJ1-1 gives the full variable domain: AAGVIQSPRHLIKEKRETATLKCYPIPRHDTVYWYQQGPGQDPQFLISFYEKMQSDKGSIPDRFSAQQFSDYHSELNMSSLELGDSALYFCASSPDRVPEAFFGQGTRLTVV.

The V and J genes are TRBV15 and TRBJ1-5, with D maybe TRBD1 (5 bases). The CDR3 sequence is 14 residues long. V dropped 3 bases and J dropped 4 bases, with 10 bases sitting between them. Germline assignment: CDR1 LNHNV and CDR2 YYDKDF (reference sequence). The CDR3 DNA reads TGTGCCACCAGCAGGACCGGGGGGAATCAGCCCCAGCATTTT. Translation gives CATSRTGGNQPQHF.

V is TRBV2 and J is TRBJ2-7; 14 nucleotides align to TRBD2. After removal of 6 bases from V and 2 bases from J, the junction contained 3 bases not matched to a gene. CDR1 is SNHLY, CDR2 FYNNEI, per germline. The CDR3 length is 15 residues. CDR3 in amino acids: CASRGLAGVPYEQYF. Here the CDR3 DNA reads TGTGCCAGCAGGGGACTAGCGGGAGTCCCCTACGAGCAGTACTTC.

This clone came up once. V and J are TRBV7-3 and TRBJ2-1, with TRBD2 matching over 9 bases. Germline V gene data show CDR1 as SGHTA and CDR2 as FQGTGA. The V segment lost 0 bases and the J segment 7 bases; nucleotides outside the gene matches: 7. This CDR3 comprises 16 residues. The CDR3 here is CASSLTGSGRGNEQFF. Written as DNA, the CDR3 is TGTGCCAGCAGCTTAACGGGTAGCGGGAGAGGAAATGAGCAGTTCTTC.

This clone is a singleton in its sample. The genes are TRBV4-2 and TRBJ1-2, with 10 bases fitting TRBD1. V trimming: 0 bases; J trimming: 8 bases; junction bases outside the gene matches: 9. The CDR3 length is 16 residues. The germline gives CDR1 LGHNA, CDR2 YNFKEQ. CDR3 amino acids: CASSQDPGQGDLGYTF. In DNA form, the CDR3 reads TGTGCCAGCAGCCAAGATCCCGGACAGGGGGATTTGGGCTACACCTTC.

This clone was counted a single time. V gene TRBV6-5 combines with J gene TRBJ2-5; TRBD1 matches at 11 bases. Germline CDR1 is MNHEY and CDR2 is SVGAGI. This CDR3 is 15 amino acids long. J gave up 4 bases and V 2 bases, and 3 bases lay outside the gene matches. The CDR3, as DNA: TGTGCCAGCAGTTACGGACAGGGGGCGGGAGAGACCCAGTACTTC. Translation: CASSYGQGAGETQYF.

The chain links TRBV5-6 to TRBJ2-3; D may be TRBD2 (6 bases). CDR1 SGHDT and CDR2 YYEEEE come from the germline V gene. V was cut by 0 bases and J by 2 bases, with 10 bases left in between. CDR3 length equals 15 residues. The chain's CDR3 is CASSLAVAVTDTQYF. The CDR3 DNA follows: TGTGCCAGCAGCTTGGCGGTAGCGGTCACAGATACGCAGTATTTT.

The rearrangement joins TRBV7-3 to TRBJ1-4; weak D call: TRBD1 (6 bases). Germline CDR1 and CDR2: SGHTA and FQGTGA. V gave up 6 bases and J gave up 5 bases, with 16 bases separating them. The CDR3 covers 15 residues. CDR3 coding DNA: TGTGCCAGCAGTTGGGCGGGGGGCAAAAATGAAAAACTGTTTTTT. As protein: CASSWAGGKNEKLFF.

In nucleotides, the CDR3 is TGTGCCAGCAGCCAGGCAGCGGGAGGGAGCACAGATACGCAGTATTTT. It is translated as CASSQAAGGSTDTQYF. This sequence joins TRBV4-2 and TRBJ2-3, with TRBD2 matching over 10 bases. Germline CDR1 and CDR2: LGHNA and YNFKEQ. The CDR3 is 16 residues long. The trim removed 3 bases at V and 0 bases at J, leaving 3 bases unmatched.

J is TRBJ1-3 and V is TRBV30, with D hard to call. CDR3 length: 16 amino acids. The V gene's germline CDR1 is GTSNPN and CDR2 SVGIG (reference sequence). The V gene lost 5 bases and the J gene lost 3 bases, with 20 bases spanning the gap. In DNA form, the CDR3 reads TGTGCCTGGGGTCACACCCCCGGGTCGCGTGGAAACACCATATATTTT. This codes for CAWGHTPGSRGNTIYF.

This rearrangement joins TRBV30 to TRBJ2-7; 11 nucleotides line up with TRBD1. CDR1 and CDR2 (germline): GTSNPN, SVGIG (reference sequence). This CDR3 is 16 amino acids long. Trimming at V came to 5 bases and at J to 5 bases, leaving 14 bases not matched to a gene. CDR3 nucleotides: TGTGCCTGGCGGCCTCGGTTCTCGGGACAGGGGGACGAGCAGTACTTC. Its translation: CAWRPRFSGQGDEQYF. The full variable domain, in which reference TRBV30 and TRBJ2-7 provide the parts outside the CDR3, is SQTIHQWPATLVQPVGSPLSLECTVEGTSNPNLYWYRQAAGRGLQLLFYSVGIGQISSEVPQNLSASRPQDRQFILSSKKLLLSDSGFYLCAWRPRFSGQGDEQYFGPGTRLTVT.

This chain uses TRBV30 with TRBJ2-5; D is possibly TRBD2 (6 bases). Germline V gene sequence: CDR1 GTSNPN, CDR2 SVGIG (reference sequence). The CDR3 covers 15 residues. V gave up 1 base and J gave up 2 bases, with 14 bases separating them. CDR3 sequence (DNA): TGTGCCTGGAGTGCCCGGGAGATCAGACAAGAGACCCAGTACTTC. Its translation is CAWSAREIRQETQYF.

This clone was picked up one time. J is TRBJ2-7 and V is TRBV27; D possibly corresponds to TRBD1 (6 bases). The CDR3 is 14 residues long. Germline values: CDR1 MNHEY, CDR2 SMNVEV (reference sequence). V was cut by 2 bases and J by 0 bases, with 8 bases left in between. The CDR3 bases are TGTGCCAGCAGTTTAAGCAGGGGCTCCTACGAGCAGTACTTC. This encodes CASSLSRGSYEQYF.

The chain links TRBV7-7 to TRBJ2-5; 9 bases map to TRBD2. This CDR3 is 16 amino acids long. Trimming at V came to 0 bases and at J to 2 bases, leaving 4 bases not matched to a gene. CDR1 is SSHAT, CDR2 FNYEAQ, per germline (reference sequence). CDR3 nucleotide sequence: TGTGCCAGCAGCTTAGCGGGGACTAGCAGACAAGAGACCCAGTACTTC. This codes for CASSLAGTSRQETQYF.

The chain joins TRBV21-1 to TRBJ2-3; TRBD1 was called by the table and not checked on the DNA. TRBV21-1 is a pseudogene segment. The CDR3 runs 16 residues. CDR3 in DNA: TGTGCCAGCCCTAATGCGTCAGGGGGGAGCACAGATACGCAGTATTTT. Translated, it gives CASPNASGGSTDTQYF.

V and J are TRBV15 and TRBJ1-2; 8 bases line up with TRBD1. Per germline, CDR1 LNHNV and CDR2 YYDKDF (reference sequence). V trimming: 1 base; J trimming: 4 bases; junction bases outside the gene matches: 8. This CDR3 is 16 amino acids long. The CDR3 coding sequence is TGTGCCACCAGCAGAGCCCCGGGACAGGTGATCTATGGCTACACCTTC. This translates into CATSRAPGQVIYGYTF.

V usage is TRBV9 and J usage is TRBJ2-3; D is uncertain. The CDR3 consists of 15 residues. Trimming took off 1 base at V and 4 bases at J, with 13 bases between the two ends. Germline V gene data show CDR1 as SGDLS and CDR2 as YYNGEE. CDR3 loop: CASSVLVSLSDTQYF. CDR3 nucleotides: TGTGCCAGCAGCGTACTCGTGAGCCTCTCAGATACGCAGTATTTT.

The CDR3 DNA follows: TGTGCCAGCAGCCGGGGGGGGCCACTGGATACGCAGTATTTT. Translation: CASSRGGPLDTQYF. V and J are TRBV7-2 and TRBJ2-3; 8 nucleotides line up with TRBD2. Germline V gene lookup returns CDR1 SGHTA and CDR2 FQGNSA. V trimming: 5 bases; J trimming: 6 bases; junction bases outside the gene matches: 7. The CDR3 totals 14 residues. The variable domain in full, completed from reference TRBV7-2 and TRBJ2-3, reads GAGVSQSPSNKVTEKGKDVELRCDPISGHTALYWYRQSLGQGLEFLIYFQGNSAPDKSGLPSDRFSAERTGGSVSTLTIQRTQQEDSAVYLCASSRGGPLDTQYFGPGTRLTVL.